The present TCR beta chain was sequenced within a study of T cells in localized non-small cell lung cancer. Sequenced by immunoSEQ multiplex PCR; TCRdb stores in-frame clones only, minus some. Among some 30,000 clones, 78% were seen once, and the ten largest hold roughly 35%. This material consisted of peripheral blood, taken before any cancer treatment. The source of this sequence is a male donor aged 60 or older with stage II squamous cell lung carcinoma.

DNA of the CDR3: TGTGCCATCAGTGCTAGCGGGATCCTGACTTACAATGAGCAGTTCTTC. It is translated as CAISASGILTYNEQFF. The V and J genes are TRBV10-3 and TRBJ2-1; TRBD2 matches at 9 bases. The CDR3 is made up of 16 amino acids. V shed 4 bases and J 4 bases; nucleotides not matched to a gene: 8. Germline assignment: CDR1 ENHRY and CDR2 SYGVKD.